This TCR beta chain derives from a study of tumor-infiltrating lymphocytes in primary liver carcinoma. Looking at the study overall: Through surgical resection, the patients' primary liver carcinoma was treated. Stage T1-T3 N0M0 tumors measured roughly 4.2 to 10 cm at most. Each sample had roughly 3.65 to 7.5 million productive TCRbeta reads regardless of tissue type. Study-wide points: Tumors had a top-250-clone fraction that was significantly higher than blood (p = 0.039).

V dropped 4 bases and J dropped 2 bases, with 9 bases sitting between them. The CDR3 extends over 13 amino acids. Germline V lookup: CDR1 SNHLY, CDR2 FYNNEI. The input was approximately 500 ng total RNA; TCR beta cDNA was made from it with a constant-region primer. A slightly modified ARM-PCR protocol with three nested multiplex PCR rounds produced these TCR beta libraries. PCR rounds one and two used TRBV1-TRBV30 forward primers with a C-beta reverse primer for approximately 11 cycles each. In TCRdb, the multiplex PCR reads were re-called with MiXCR into one record per CDR3 protein. Among 330,000 or so distinct CDR3 sequences listed, less than 75% were seen once. Blood RNA came from unsorted whole blood; germline DNA was also extracted. As concerns this clonotype: The antigen is unknown.

The sequencing input was peripheral blood. This receptor was taken from a man between 40 and 49 years old with primary liver carcinoma and hepatitis B virus infection. The gene calls are TRBV2 and TRBJ2-7, with D uncertain. The CDR3 reads CASSVGHPYEQYF. The CDR3 nucleotides are TGTGCCAGCAGTGTTGGGCATCCCTACGAGCAGTACTTC. The whole variable domain, filled in from reference TRBV2 and TRBJ2-7, reads EPEVTQTPSHQVTQMGQEVILRCVPISNHLYFYWYRQILGQKVEFLVSFYNNEISEKSEIFDDQFSVERPDGSNFTLKIRSTKLEDSAMYFCASSVGHPYEQYFGPGTRLTVT.